This T cell receptor (beta chain) was recovered during a study of Graves' ophthalmopathy and Graves' hyperthyroidism. This clonotype has just a few counts. If patients had other autoimmune diseases, uncontrolled infections, pregnancy or lactation, they were excluded. PBMCs had their origin in fresh peripheral blood (over 8.5 ml). Between the trimmed V and J ends, which lost 1 base and 4 bases, there was a span of 13 bases. The CDR3 has 15 amino acids. CDR1 is MDHEN and CDR2 is SYDVKM in the germline V gene. As the template, RNA transcripts were used to amplify TCR beta CDR3 regions. First-round RT-PCR used HTBI primers; second-round multiplex PCR followed. One entry per CDR3 protein results from TCRdb running MiXCR on the multiplex PCR reads. The repertoire includes roughly 610,000 distinct CDR3 sequences, 20% to 25% of them detected once, and roughly 6.9% sits in the top ten.

This clonotype was sampled from a young woman with stable Graves' hyperthyroidism. Some clones in this sample may be carry-over from other donors' samples. V gene TRBV28 combines with J gene TRBJ2-5, with D tentatively TRBD2 (6 bases). Material: peripheral blood. Written as DNA, the CDR3 is TGTGCCAGCAGTTTATCAGTCGGGGGAAGAGAGACCCAGTACTTC. Its translation is CASSLSVGGRETQYF.